A selection of T cell receptor beta chains follows, all from one sample in a study of shared clonotypes between healthy human individuals. Assay used: immunoSEQ multiplex PCR; TCRdb lists only in-frame clones, some missing. The sample holds some 2,500,000 clones, 80% to 95% seen once. The specimen was naive CD4+ T cells from PBMCs. These receptors were taken from a man aged 18-30 years in good health. Some clones in this sample may be carry-over from other donors' samples. Each CDR3 is given with its conserved first and last residue. Each record gives: clone size, V gene, D gene, J gene, CDR3 DNA, CDR3 protein. The D gene is left open where the match is weak. Expanded clones get a size class; other rows say once, few or many, or leave the size out.

clone size: .; V gene: TRBV6-5; D gene: .; J gene: TRBJ1-5; CDR3 DNA: TGTGCCAGCAATCCCCGCCATTCAAATCAGCCCCAGCATTTT; CDR3 protein: CASNPRHSNQPQHF
clone size: .; V gene: TRBV28; D gene: .; J gene: TRBJ1-1; CDR3 DNA: TGTGCCAGCAGCCTTATGACGGGGGGAGGAACTGAAGCTTTCTTT; CDR3 protein: CASSLMTGGGTEAFF
clone size: .; V gene: TRBV27; D gene: TRBD1; J gene: TRBJ1-2; CDR3 DNA: TGTGCCAGCAGTTTTAAGACAGGGCCGGGGTATGGCTACACCTTC; CDR3 protein: CASSFKTGPGYGYTF
clone size: .; V gene: TRBV5-6; D gene: .; J gene: TRBJ2-7; CDR3 DNA: TGTGCCAGCAGCTTGAGTGTCGAGCAGTACTTC; CDR3 protein: CASSLSVEQYF
clone size: .; V gene: TRBV6-1; D gene: TRBD1; J gene: TRBJ1-1; CDR3 DNA: TGTGCCAGCAGTGGACAGGGTCGCACTGAAGCTTTCTTT; CDR3 protein: CASSGQGRTEAFF
clone size: .; V gene: TRBV15; D gene: .; J gene: TRBJ2-1; CDR3 DNA: TGTGCCACCAGCAGAGACAGGCGGGGAGTTAATGAGCAGTTCTTC; CDR3 protein: CATSRDRRGVNEQFF
clone size: .; V gene: TRBV4-1; D gene: .; J gene: TRBJ2-7; CDR3 DNA: TGCGCCAGCAGCCAAGTTCGGGCGCTCTCCTACGAGCAGTACTTC; CDR3 protein: CASSQVRALSYEQYF
clone size: .; V gene: TRBV19; D gene: .; J gene: TRBJ1-5; CDR3 DNA: TGTGCCAGTAGTATTATTGTTGATAGCAATCAGCCCCAGCATTTT; CDR3 protein: CASSIIVDSNQPQHF
clone size: .; V gene: TRBV5-5; D gene: TRBD1; J gene: TRBJ1-1; CDR3 DNA: TGTGCCAGCAGCCACGGACAGGGGCTATTGAACACTGAAGCTTTCTTT; CDR3 protein: CASSHGQGLLNTEAFF
clone size: .; V gene: TRBV5-4; D gene: TRBD1; J gene: TRBJ1-1; CDR3 DNA: TGTGCCAGCAGCCCGGGACAGGGGGTCTTTGGAGGAAACACTGAAGCTTTCTTT; CDR3 protein: CASSPGQGVFGGNTEAFF
clone size: .; V gene: TRBV28; D gene: .; J gene: TRBJ1-2; CDR3 DNA: TGTGCCAGCAACCCCCCGACGTGGCCCTCCTATGGCTACACCTTC; CDR3 protein: CASNPPTWPSYGYTF
clone size: .; V gene: TRBV10-3; D gene: TRBD2; J gene: TRBJ2-1; CDR3 DNA: TGTGCCACTCAGTGGGGAGGGGACGAGGAGCAGTTCTTC; CDR3 protein: CATQWGGDEEQFF
clone size: .; V gene: TRBV29-1; D gene: .; J gene: TRBJ1-2; CDR3 DNA: TGCAGCGTTGTACTAATCGCACAGGGAGGTTATGGCTACACCTTC; CDR3 protein: CSVVLIAQGGYGYTF
clone size: .; V gene: TRBV9; D gene: TRBD1; J gene: TRBJ2-2; CDR3 DNA: TGTGCCAGCAGCCTACAGGGGGCGAGGACCGGGGAGCTGTTTTTT; CDR3 protein: CASSLQGARTGELFF
clone size: .; V gene: TRBV7-2; D gene: TRBD1; J gene: TRBJ1-2; CDR3 DNA: TGTGCCAGCAGCCCTCGACAGGGTAACTATGGCTACACCTTC; CDR3 protein: CASSPRQGNYGYTF
clone size: .; V gene: TRBV6-5; D gene: .; J gene: TRBJ2-7; CDR3 DNA: TGTGCCAGCAGCTCCACTTCTCACGAGCAGTACTTC; CDR3 protein: CASSSTSHEQYF
clone size: .; V gene: TRBV28; D gene: .; J gene: TRBJ1-2; CDR3 DNA: TGTGCCAGCAGTCTCACAGGCCCTAACTATGGCTACACCTTC; CDR3 protein: CASSLTGPNYGYTF
clone size: .; V gene: TRBV28; D gene: .; J gene: TRBJ2-5; CDR3 DNA: TGTGCCAGCAGTTTGTCAGTCGGGTACCAAGAGACCCAGTACTTC; CDR3 protein: CASSLSVGYQETQYF
clone size: .; V gene: TRBV28; D gene: TRBD1; J gene: TRBJ2-7; CDR3 DNA: TGTGCCAGCAGGTCCGGGACAGTCGACTACGAGCAGTACTTC; CDR3 protein: CASRSGTVDYEQYF
clone size: .; V gene: TRBV15; D gene: .; J gene: TRBJ2-3; CDR3 DNA: TGTGCCACCAGCCAAAGGAGGCAGAGTGAGGATACGCAGTATTTT; CDR3 protein: CATSQRRQSEDTQYF
clone size: .; V gene: TRBV6-1; D gene: TRBD1; J gene: TRBJ1-5; CDR3 DNA: TGTGCCAGCAGTGAAGGGACAGGCAGGGCCCAGCATTTT; CDR3 protein: CASSEGTGRAQHF
clone size: .; V gene: TRBV30; D gene: .; J gene: TRBJ1-4; CDR3 DNA: TGTGCCTGGAGAGAGCCCGGGACCTCTAATGAAAAACTGTTTTTT; CDR3 protein: CAWREPGTSNEKLFF
clone size: .; V gene: TRBV4-1; D gene: .; J gene: TRBJ2-7; CDR3 DNA: TGCGCCAGCAGCCAGGGGACCTACGAGCAGTACTTC; CDR3 protein: CASSQGTYEQYF
clone size: .; V gene: TRBV7-3; D gene: TRBD1; J gene: TRBJ2-7; CDR3 DNA: TGTGCCAGCAGCTTAGGGACAGGGGGCAGCGAGCAGTACTTC; CDR3 protein: CASSLGTGGSEQYF
clone size: .; V gene: TRBV5-1; D gene: TRBD2; J gene: TRBJ2-1; CDR3 DNA: TGCGCCAGCAGCTTATTAGCGGGAGGCCCCAATGAGCAGTTCTTC; CDR3 protein: CASSLLAGGPNEQFF
clone size: .; V gene: TRBV5-1; D gene: .; J gene: TRBJ2-3; CDR3 DNA: TGCGCCAGCAGCCCCCTAGTACCAGGGATCACAGATACGCAGTATTTT; CDR3 protein: CASSPLVPGITDTQYF
clone size: .; V gene: TRBV5-4; D gene: TRBD2; J gene: TRBJ2-3; CDR3 DNA: TGTGCCAGCAGCTCCAGGACTAGCGCAGATACGCAGTATTTT; CDR3 protein: CASSSRTSADTQYF
clone size: once; V gene: TRBV6-1; D gene: .; J gene: TRBJ1-1; CDR3 DNA: TGTGCCGGACGACGGATGAACACTGAAGCTTTCTTT; CDR3 protein: CAGRRMNTEAFF
clone size: once; V gene: TRBV21-1; D gene: .; J gene: TRBJ2-7; CDR3 DNA: TGTGCCAGCATAACCGGGACTGCTCTCTACGAGCAGTACTTC; CDR3 protein: CASITGTALYEQYF
clone size: .; V gene: TRBV6-5; D gene: TRBD2; J gene: TRBJ2-1; CDR3 DNA: TGTGCCAGCAAAGATCTAGCGGGAGCCAAGTACGAGCAGTTCTTC; CDR3 protein: CASKDLAGAKYEQFF
clone size: once; V gene: TRBV5-8; D gene: .; J gene: TRBJ2-7; CDR3 DNA: TGTGCCAGCAGCTTGGATGGGGTATACGAGCAGTACTTC; CDR3 protein: CASSLDGVYEQYF
clone size: .; V gene: TRBV5-1; D gene: TRBD2; J gene: TRBJ2-7; CDR3 DNA: TGCGCCAGCAGATTTAGCGGGAGCGGGTCCGAGCAGTACTTC; CDR3 protein: CASRFSGSGSEQYF
clone size: .; V gene: TRBV30; D gene: .; J gene: TRBJ2-3; CDR3 DNA: TGTGCCTGGATGACATGGGATACGCAGTATTTT; CDR3 protein: CAWMTWDTQYF
clone size: .; V gene: TRBV28; D gene: .; J gene: TRBJ2-2; CDR3 DNA: TGTGCCAGCAATCCCGCGGGGGCCGAGAACACCGGGGAGCTGTTTTTT; CDR3 protein: CASNPAGAENTGELFF
clone size: .; V gene: TRBV7-2; D gene: TRBD2; J gene: TRBJ2-3; CDR3 DNA: TGTGCCAGCAGCTCTGCTAGCGGGAGGGCCGTAGATACGCAGTATTTT; CDR3 protein: CASSSASGRAVDTQYF
clone size: .; V gene: TRBV18; D gene: .; J gene: TRBJ2-3; CDR3 DNA: TGTGCCAGCTCACCACTGAGGAGTCAGGGGACATTGGGTGGCACAGATACGCAGTATTTT; CDR3 protein: CASSPLRSQGTLGGTDTQYF
clone size: .; V gene: TRBV28; D gene: TRBD1; J gene: TRBJ2-7; CDR3 DNA: TGTGCCAGCGACTGGACAGGGGGAAACGAGCAGTACTTC; CDR3 protein: CASDWTGGNEQYF
clone size: few; V gene: TRBV7-3; D gene: .; J gene: TRBJ1-1; CDR3 DNA: TGTGCCAGCAGCCTTCACGTGAACACTGAAGCTTTCTTT; CDR3 protein: CASSLHVNTEAFF